This T cell receptor beta chain was identified during a study of T cells in Graves' hyperthyroidism and ophthalmopathy. This CDR3 is 15 amino acids long. Deletions cut 0 bases from V and 5 bases from J, with 13 bases between. Germline CDR1 reads MNHNS; CDR2 reads SASEGT. Amplified regions were TCR beta CDR3 sequences from RNA transcripts. HTBI primers drove first-round RT-PCR of the TCR CDR3. TCRdb re-called the multiplex PCR reads with MiXCR, one entry per CDR3 protein. In the table there are approximately 380,000 distinct CDR3 sequences, 15% to 20% of which are singletons. The V and J genes are TRBV6-1 and TRBJ1-1; tentatively, D is TRBD1 (6 bases). The sequence was obtained from a woman aged 18-29 years with Graves' hyperthyroidism. Source material: blood. CDR3 in amino acids: CASSEAGRGGTEAFF. The CDR3 DNA is TGTGCCAGCAGTGAAGCTGGCAGGGGTGGAACTGAAGCTTTCTTT.